Ten or more counts support the clone carrying this T cell receptor (beta chain). Its antigen is not identified. These data come from a study of response to subunit inactivated influenza vaccine. Per the germline V gene, CDR1 is ENHRY and CDR2 is SYGVKD. The CDR3 has 13 amino acids. After removal of 0 bases from V and 9 bases from J, the junction contained 3 bases not matched to a gene. Using its own MiXCR run on the RT-PCR reads, TCRdb lists one record per CDR3 protein. The sample has about 540,000 distinct CDR3 sequences, 20% to 25% seen once. Whole-study findings and limits: Each seasonal influenza vaccination, the authors suggested, recruits few new T cells.

The sample was also reused in another study, on T cells expressing NK-cell markers. That work contributes: TCR beta libraries carry UMIs added by 5'RACE template switching. It was sorted CD3+CD56-NKG2C+, CD3+CD56+NKG2C- and CD3+CD56+NKG2C+ T cells that provided the TCR beta repertoires. Seven of eight sequenced donors tested HCMV-seropositive; one tested seronegative.

The TCR comes from a man aged 50-60 years who received an inactivated influenza vaccine. The material was CD4+ T cells sorted from PBMCs, obtained less than 13 days after vaccination. This chain links TRBV10-3 with TRBJ1-1; 8 nucleotides align to TRBD1. The CDR3 protein is CAISESARGQAFF. In nucleotides, the CDR3 is TGTGCCATCAGTGAGTCGGCCAGGGGGCAAGCTTTCTTT.